This is a list of T cell receptor beta chains from one sample in a study of blood T cells in healthy people across ages. TCRdb re-derived calls from the 5' RACE reads in MiXCR, one entry per CDR3 protein. The sample lists 1.6 million or so distinct CDR3 sequences; around 36% were seen once. What was sequenced was blood. These receptors were obtained from a woman in her twenties or thirties in good health. Both conserved end residues are part of each CDR3. The order of the fields is CDR3 length, V gene, J gene, CDR3 protein.

17	TRBV5-4	TRBJ2-1	CASSWDRGTVSYNEQFF
13	TRBV11-3	TRBJ2-1	CASSPGGDIEQFF
15	TRBV11-2	TRBJ2-1	CASSLSRQGDNEQFF
14	TRBV9	TRBJ1-1	CASSVGPGDTEAFF
15	TRBV20-1	TRBJ1-1	CSARVVGTGFTEAFF
13	TRBV20-1	TRBJ2-4	CSARGARGKGQYF
18	TRBV7-9	TRBJ2-7	CASSSRGTGFLLGYEQYF
12	TRBV7-9	TRBJ1-2	CASSLSTGGYTF
13	TRBV20-1	TRBJ2-7	CSTGTSSSYEQYF
13	TRBV2	TRBJ2-5	CASSESGEGAQYF
15	TRBV27	TRBJ2-7	CASSPGLAGVETRYF
16	TRBV4-1	TRBJ1-4	CASSQVIGATNEKLFF
16	TRBV10-3	TRBJ2-1	CAISELLGGRHNEQFF
15	TRBV5-1	TRBJ2-3	CASSFGAGVTDTQYF